This entry describes one T cell receptor (beta chain). Its antigen is undetermined. Assay used: immunoSEQ multiplex PCR; TCRdb lists only in-frame clones, some missing. The sample includes more than 9,000 clones, around three fifths of them seen just once. This sample stems from a study of tumor-infiltrating lymphocytes in localized non-small cell lung cancer. Study details: Several tumor histologies, both smoking statuses, and some post-neoadjuvant chemotherapy samples were included.

V gave up 5 bases and J gave up 6 bases; unmatched junction bases: 10. This CDR3 comprises 15 residues. In germline, CDR1 is SGHTA, CDR2 FQGNSA. Study-level points and caveats: Technical variation could not be separated from intratumor heterogeneity here. TCR sequencing covered a subset of patients with enough tissue.

The TCR comes from a human donor with non-small cell lung cancer. This chain links TRBV7-2 with TRBJ2-3, with 8 positions matching TRBD2. Sequencing was done on a sample of uninvolved lung tissue not adjacent to the tumor. The CDR3 is CASSPGTRGGDTQYF. The CDR3 region has the DNA TGTGCCAGCAGCCCCGGGACTAGGGGAGGGGATACGCAGTATTTT.